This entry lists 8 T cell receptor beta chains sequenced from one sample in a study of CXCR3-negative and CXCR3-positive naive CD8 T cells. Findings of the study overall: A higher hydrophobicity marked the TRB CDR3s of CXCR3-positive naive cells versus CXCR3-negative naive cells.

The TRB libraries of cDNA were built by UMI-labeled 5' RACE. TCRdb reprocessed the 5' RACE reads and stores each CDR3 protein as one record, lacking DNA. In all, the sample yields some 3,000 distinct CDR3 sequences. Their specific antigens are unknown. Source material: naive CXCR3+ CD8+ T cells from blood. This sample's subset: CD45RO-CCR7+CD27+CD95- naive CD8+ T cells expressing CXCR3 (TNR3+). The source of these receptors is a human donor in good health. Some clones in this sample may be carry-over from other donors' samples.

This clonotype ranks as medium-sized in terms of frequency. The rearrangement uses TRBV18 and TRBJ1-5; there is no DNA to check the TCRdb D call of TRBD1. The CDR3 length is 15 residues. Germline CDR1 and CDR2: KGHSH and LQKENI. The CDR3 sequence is CASSPGQNYNQPQHF.

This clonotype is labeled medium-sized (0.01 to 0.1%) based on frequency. The chain's CDR3 is CSAGTGLSGTEAFF. This sequence joins TRBV29-1 and TRBJ1-1; lacking DNA, the TRBD1 call made by TCRdb goes unchecked. CDR3 length equals 14 residues. Germline CDR1 and CDR2: SQVTM and ANQGSEA.

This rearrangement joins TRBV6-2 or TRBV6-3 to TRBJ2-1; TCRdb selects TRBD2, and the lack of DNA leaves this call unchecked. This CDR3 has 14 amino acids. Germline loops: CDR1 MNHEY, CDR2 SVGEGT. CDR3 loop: CASSQGGARGEQFF.

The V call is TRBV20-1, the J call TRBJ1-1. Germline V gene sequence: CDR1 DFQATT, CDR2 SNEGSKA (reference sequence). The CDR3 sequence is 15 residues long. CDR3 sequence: CSAIYRDIMNTEAFF.

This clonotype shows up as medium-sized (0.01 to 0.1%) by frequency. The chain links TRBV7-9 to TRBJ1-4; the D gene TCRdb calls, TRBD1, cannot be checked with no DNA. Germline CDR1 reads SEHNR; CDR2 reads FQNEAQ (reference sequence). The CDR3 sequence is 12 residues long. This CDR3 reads CASRDSLEKLFF.

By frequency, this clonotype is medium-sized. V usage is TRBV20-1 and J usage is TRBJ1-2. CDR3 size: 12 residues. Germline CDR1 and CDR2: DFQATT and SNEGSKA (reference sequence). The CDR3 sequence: CSGNDRFYGYTF.

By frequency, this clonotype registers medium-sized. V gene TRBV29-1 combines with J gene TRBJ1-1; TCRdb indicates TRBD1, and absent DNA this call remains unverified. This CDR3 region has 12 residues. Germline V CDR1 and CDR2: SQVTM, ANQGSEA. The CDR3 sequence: CSVEDRGTEAFF.

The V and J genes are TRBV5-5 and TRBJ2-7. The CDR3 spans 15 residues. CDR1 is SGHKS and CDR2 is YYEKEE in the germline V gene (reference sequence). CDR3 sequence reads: CASSLGDLTPYEQYF.